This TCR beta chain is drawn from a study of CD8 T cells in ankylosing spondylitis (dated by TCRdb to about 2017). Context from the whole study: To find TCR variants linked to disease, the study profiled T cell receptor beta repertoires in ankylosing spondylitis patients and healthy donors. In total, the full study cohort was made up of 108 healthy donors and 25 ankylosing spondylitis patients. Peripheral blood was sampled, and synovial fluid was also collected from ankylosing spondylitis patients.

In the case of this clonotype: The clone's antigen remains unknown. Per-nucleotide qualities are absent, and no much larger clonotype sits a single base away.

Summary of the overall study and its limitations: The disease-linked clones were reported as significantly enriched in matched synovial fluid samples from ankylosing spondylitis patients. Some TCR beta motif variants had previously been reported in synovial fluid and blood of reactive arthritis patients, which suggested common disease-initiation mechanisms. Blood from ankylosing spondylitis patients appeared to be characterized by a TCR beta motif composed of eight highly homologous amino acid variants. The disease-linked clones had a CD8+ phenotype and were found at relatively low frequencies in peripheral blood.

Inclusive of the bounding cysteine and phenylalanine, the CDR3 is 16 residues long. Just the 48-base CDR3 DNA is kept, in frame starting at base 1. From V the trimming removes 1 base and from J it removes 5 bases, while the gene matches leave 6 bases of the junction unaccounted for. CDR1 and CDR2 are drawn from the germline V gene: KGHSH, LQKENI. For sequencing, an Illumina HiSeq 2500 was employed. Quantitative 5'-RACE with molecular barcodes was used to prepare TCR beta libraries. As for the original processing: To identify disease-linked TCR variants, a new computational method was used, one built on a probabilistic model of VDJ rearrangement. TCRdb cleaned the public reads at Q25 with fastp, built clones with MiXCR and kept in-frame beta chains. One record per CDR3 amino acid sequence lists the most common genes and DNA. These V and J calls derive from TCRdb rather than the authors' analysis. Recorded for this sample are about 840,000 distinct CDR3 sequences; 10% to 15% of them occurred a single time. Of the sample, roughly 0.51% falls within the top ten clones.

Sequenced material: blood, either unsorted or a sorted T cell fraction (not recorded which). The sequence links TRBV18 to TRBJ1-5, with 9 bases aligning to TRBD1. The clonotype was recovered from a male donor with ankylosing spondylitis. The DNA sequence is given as TGTGCCAGCTCACCACTAGGGACAGGGATAGATCAGCCCCAGCATTTT. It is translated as CASSPLGTGIDQPQHF.